These T cell receptor beta chains were read from a single sample in a study of blood T cells in healthy people across ages. TCRdb re-derived calls from the 5' RACE reads in MiXCR, one entry per CDR3 protein. The data hold just over 800,000 distinct CDR3 sequences, with about 62% observed a single time. The sequenced material came from blood. The receptors come from a man aged 25 to 40 in good health. Each CDR3 is given with its conserved first and last residue. Fields, in order: J gene, CDR3 length, V gene, CDR3 protein.

>TRBJ2-1|15|TRBV7-6
CASSLSGGGHNEQFF
>TRBJ2-1|16|TRBV5-1
CASSPDGGAPYNEQFF
>.|16|TRBV2
CASRGLRDRVSYEQYF
>.|12|TRBV27
CASRQGAHEQYF
>TRBJ1-2|15|TRBV20-1
CSAPQDHSPREGYTF
>TRBJ2-3|15|TRBV7-3
CASSLDRGHPDTQYF
>TRBJ2-5|14|TRBV29-1
CSVATGGRWETQYF
>TRBJ2-1|18|TRBV7-3
CASSLTLTGTSSYNEQFF
>TRBJ2-3|12|TRBV28
CASSSSGPTQYF
>TRBJ2-1|14|TRBV2
CASSDRGAGNEQFF
>TRBJ2-5|13|TRBV29-1
CSAGSWGQETQYF
>TRBJ2-7|15|TRBV29-1
CSTVDVTGRSYEQYF
>TRBJ1-1|15|TRBV12-3/TRBV12-4
CASSYITGGNTEAFF
>TRBJ2-2|15|TRBV27
CASSLQGRDTGELFF
>TRBJ1-5|16|TRBV4-2
CASSQEDRGGNQPQHF
>TRBJ1-5|15|TRBV25-1
CASSESLSPNQPQHF
>TRBJ2-3|13|TRBV13
CAFRIPSTDTQYF
>TRBJ1-6|14|TRBV16
CASSQWADNSPLHF
>TRBJ2-5|16|TRBV5-1
CASSLYGSGSIETQYF
>TRBJ2-5|13|TRBV6-2/TRBV6-3
CASTGALQETQYF
>TRBJ2-1|18|TRBV3-1
CASSQEWPLPGGNNEQFF
>TRBJ1-2|17|TRBV6-5
CASSYSGAKSTNYGYTF
>.|14|TRBV9
CASSVEGSSETQYF
>TRBJ1-6|19|TRBV21-1
CASSKYVREGDSYNSPLHF
>TRBJ2-7|14|TRBV4-3
CASSHRVGSYEQYF
>.|13|TRBV29-1
CSVVTGEAYEQYF
>TRBJ2-3|18|TRBV6-5
CASSYSGDRVGSTDTQYF
>.|14|TRBV9
CASSVDGQGYEQYF
>TRBJ2-1|12|TRBV29-1
CSVEPRDSEQFF
>TRBJ2-3|13|TRBV29-1
CSVGGVVTDTQYF
>TRBJ1-2|14|TRBV20-1
CSAPPQGSNYGYTF
>TRBJ1-1|14|TRBV7-2
CASSRGDRRTEAFF
>TRBJ1-2|13|TRBV29-1
CSVEVGQGAGYTF
>TRBJ2-1|13|TRBV20-1
CSVPGLGNNEQFF
>TRBJ2-2|17|TRBV4-2
CASSQRTSGENTGELFF
>TRBJ2-7|15|TRBV2
CASSQPGTGNYEQNF
>TRBJ2-5|13|TRBV6-6
CASSYSIIETQYF
>TRBJ2-6|18|TRBV10-3
CAITSGMTGGAGANVLTF
>TRBJ2-1|16|TRBV29-1
CSVEASGVGLYYEQFF
>TRBJ2-7|17|TRBV6-6
CASSRAGTSGGRTEQYF
>TRBJ2-1|16|TRBV4-3
CASSHDLDREYNEQFF
>TRBJ2-1|13|TRBV7-2
CASSEEWGDEQFF
>TRBJ2-3|15|TRBV7-8
CASSLAWQPRDTQYF
>TRBJ1-2|14|TRBV5-5
CASSAKGDNYGYTF
>TRBJ1-2|12|TRBV6-2/TRBV6-3
CASRSRTKGYTF
>TRBJ1-2|15|TRBV21-1
CASSNGDGRPYGYTF
>TRBJ2-7|14|TRBV20-1
CSASFPGGPYEQYF
>TRBJ2-3|17|TRBV28
CASSLGPPGTNTDTQYF
>TRBJ2-1|13|TRBV4-3
CASSQGRIGEQFF
>TRBJ2-1|19|TRBV4-2
CASSQGPLGRFSSYNEQFF
>TRBJ1-6|17|TRBV4-3
CASSQDSRGATNSPLHF
>TRBJ2-1|16|TRBV6-6
CASSYSRRVDNNEQFF
>TRBJ2-1|15|TRBV7-6
CASSLGPGGFNEQFF
>TRBJ2-5|14|TRBV5-1
CASSLGDKQETQYF
>TRBJ2-7|11|TRBV12-3/TRBV12-4
CASSRALEQYF
>TRBJ2-7|15|TRBV6-2/TRBV6-3
CASSYKGLAGVEQYF
>TRBJ2-5|14|TRBV27
CASRRGQGQETQYF
>TRBJ2-3|14|TRBV6-1
CASIRDRGLDTQYF
>TRBJ2-5|16|TRBV20-1
CSARDRGGGAWETQYF